This T cell receptor (beta chain) came from a study of CD8 T cells in ankylosing spondylitis. The authors made TCR beta libraries by quantitative 5'-RACE with molecular barcodes. MiXCR was run by TCRdb on the 5' RACE reads, yielding one entry per CDR3 protein. The sample contains some 700,000 distinct CDR3 sequences, over 15% of which appear only once. Turning to this clonotype: What it recognizes is unknown.

The CDR3 is 22 residues long. Germline CDR1 reads MGHRA; CDR2 reads YSYEKL. J was trimmed by 4 bases and V by 0 bases; bases with no gene match: 18. Whole-study results and caveats: Seven or eight highly homologous variants formed a TCR beta motif that appeared characteristic of ankylosing spondylitis blood. Disease-associated clones were reportedly significantly overrepresented in matched ankylosing spondylitis synovial fluid. Previous work reported some of these motif variants in the synovial fluid and blood of reactive arthritis. Disease-associated clones were CD8+ and fairly uncommon in peripheral blood.

This sequence joins TRBV4-1 and TRBJ2-2; 12 bases line up with TRBD1. Source material: blood, either unsorted or a sorted T cell fraction (not recorded which). The TCR originated in a male donor with ankylosing spondylitis. This CDR3 reads CASSQDTNPRDRGPWTTGELFF. DNA of the CDR3: TGCGCCAGCAGCCAAGATACCAATCCCCGGGACAGGGGGCCATGGACCACCGGGGAGCTGTTTTTT.